The 13 T cell receptor beta chains reported below all come from one sample, sequenced in a study of shared clonotypes between healthy human individuals. The method was immunoSEQ multiplex PCR; TCRdb's version includes in-frame clones alone and lacks a portion of them. The sample yields around 2.5 million clones, under 95% seen once. Sequencing was done on a sample of naive CD4+ T cells from PBMCs. Subset specified: CD45RA+ positively selected. The receptors stem from a man aged 18 to 35 in good health. Some clones in this sample may be carry-over from other donors' samples.

The chain combines TRBV27 with TRBJ2-5; D is uncertain. Germline CDR1 and CDR2: MNHEY and SMNVEV (reference sequence). The length of the CDR3 is 12 residues. With 2 bases removed from V and 1 base from J, the gap between germline ends came to 2 bases. CDR3 DNA sequence: TGTGCCAGCAGTTTACGCCAAGAGACCCAGTACTTC. Its protein is CASSLRQETQYF.

The chain carries TRBV29-1 and TRBJ2-1; no definite D call. The ends were cut back, 5 bases at V and 6 bases at J, with 14 bases in the middle. CDR3 length: 13 residues. CDR1 is SQVTM, CDR2 ANQGSEA, per germline. The CDR3 sequence is CSVPVGPLNEQFF. Here the CDR3 DNA reads TGCAGCGTTCCCGTCGGACCACTCAATGAGCAGTTCTTC.

The chain combines TRBV7-8 with TRBJ2-7; D might be TRBD2 (5 bases). The V and J ends lost 1 base and 5 bases respectively, with 18 bases between them. The germline gives CDR1 SGHVS, CDR2 FQNEAQ. The CDR3 sequence is 16 residues long. CDR3 residues: CASSLERRRPRDEQYF. The DNA for the CDR3 is TGTGCCAGCAGCTTAGAGCGCAGACGGCCGAGGGACGAGCAGTACTTC. The entire variable domain, with the rest obtained from reference TRBV7-8 and TRBJ2-7, is as follows: GAGVSQSPRYKVAKRGQDVALRCDPISGHVSLFWYQQALGQGPEFLTYFQNEAQLDKSGLPSDRFFAERPEGSVSTLKIQRTQQEDSAVYLCASSLERRRPRDEQYFGPGTRLTVT.

The chain has TRBV6-5 and TRBJ1-2; a possible D gene is TRBD1 (6 bases). The germline V gene encodes CDR1 MNHEY and CDR2 SVGAGI. The ends were cut back, 6 bases at V and 8 bases at J, with 22 bases in the middle. The CDR3 has 15 amino acids. Written as DNA, the CDR3 is TGTGCCAGCAGGCGGGCTCGGACAGACGCCAAGGGCTACACCTTC. Translating it yields CASRRARTDAKGYTF.

The V call is TRBV29-1, the J call TRBJ2-2, with TRBD1 identical over 9 bases. The CDR3 runs 14 residues. Germline-derived CDR1 and CDR2 are SQVTM and ANQGSEA. With 7 bases clipped from V and 6 bases from J, the junction kept 9 bases outside the gene matches. CDR3 protein: CSARDRVAAGELFF. The CDR3 DNA reads as TGCAGCGCCCGGGACAGGGTGGCGGCCGGGGAGCTGTTTTTT.

The V call is TRBV28, the J call TRBJ1-2, with 8 bases that match TRBD1. Germline V gene sequence: CDR1 MDHEN, CDR2 SYDVKM. The CDR3 covers 15 residues. The junction had 12 bases not matched to a gene; V was cut back by 11 bases and J by 1 base. The CDR3 DNA follows: TGTGCCGTGGTAGCCGGGACAGGAATTAACTATGGCTACACCTTC. Its protein product is CAVVAGTGINYGYTF.

This clone occurred once. CDR3 amino acids: CASTTLAGVSHTQYF. In DNA form, the CDR3 reads TGTGCCAGCACCACGCTAGCGGGAGTATCGCATACGCAGTATTTT. The genes are TRBV6-5 and TRBJ2-3; 10 bases line up with TRBD2. The CDR3 is made up of 15 amino acids. Per germline, CDR1 MNHEY and CDR2 SVGAGI. Germline trimming cut 7 bases from V and 7 bases from J; bases unmatched to any gene: 11.

To note about this clone: Other DNA sequences in this specimen translate into the identical CDR3. The V call is TRBV7-9, the J call TRBJ1-1; no clear D. This CDR3 spans 13 amino acids. Trimming took 3 bases from V and 1 from J, leaving 6 bases between them. Germline lookup yields CDR1 SEHNR and CDR2 FQNEAQ (reference sequence). CDR3 in DNA: TGTGCCAGCAGCTTCGGAGAGAACACTGAAGCTTTCTTT. It codes for CASSFGENTEAFF.

Written as DNA, the CDR3 is TGTGCCACCAGCAAACAGGGCGAGCAGTACTTC. Protein: CATSKQGEQYF. This sequence joins TRBV15 and TRBJ2-7, with D perhaps matching TRBD1 (6 bases). The germline V gene encodes CDR1 LNHNV and CDR2 YYDKDF (reference sequence). V was shortened by 4 bases and J by 6 bases, with 7 bases between the two germline ends. The CDR3 totals 11 residues.

Details on this clone: The sample contains more than one DNA sequence encoding this CDR3. The chain joins TRBV5-1 to TRBJ2-7, with 8 nucleotides matching TRBD1. The CDR3 is 15 residues long. CDR1 is SGHRS and CDR2 is YFSETQ in the germline V gene. V was pared by 1 base and J by 0 bases, with 3 bases of the junction left unmatched. The CDR3: CASSLLTGDSYEQYF. The CDR3 coding sequence is TGCGCCAGCAGCTTGTTGACAGGGGACTCCTACGAGCAGTACTTC.

V usage is TRBV30 and J usage is TRBJ2-7; D is undetermined. In germline, CDR1 is GTSNPN, CDR2 SVGIG (reference sequence). With 3 bases removed from V and 3 bases from J, the gap between germline ends came to 18 bases. The CDR3 contains 15 residues. The CDR3 loop is CAWRFPGPPLYEQYF. The DNA for the CDR3 is TGTGCCTGGAGGTTCCCCGGTCCCCCCCTCTACGAGCAGTACTTC.

The CDR3 sequence is CASSPNRGSNQPQHF. The DNA for the CDR3 is TGTGCCAGCAGCCCTAACAGGGGTAGCAATCAGCCCCAGCATTTT. The chain is built from TRBV27 and TRBJ1-5, with TRBD1 matching over 7 bases. The CDR3 consists of 15 residues. Germline trimming cut 6 bases from V and 0 bases from J; bases unmatched to any gene: 5. The V gene's germline CDR1 is MNHEY and CDR2 SMNVEV (reference sequence).

This clone was found once. V usage is TRBV9 and J usage is TRBJ2-7; D remains ambiguous. Trimming removed 5 bases at V and 6 bases at J, with 3 bases between. Germline V gives CDR1 SGDLS, CDR2 YYNGEE. The CDR3 spans 9 residues. CDR3 sequence: CASRVEQYF. CDR3 DNA: TGTGCCAGCAGGGTCGAGCAGTACTTC.